This is a list of T cell receptor beta chains from one sample in a study of T-cell reconstitution after alpha-beta-depleted transplantation in children. TCRdb reanalysed the PCR reads using MiXCR and keeps one entry per CDR3 protein. Of 550,000 to 800,000 distinct CDR3 sequences detected, roughly 13% appear once; the ten largest clones hold roughly 0.84%. Sequencing was performed on PBMCs, taken before TCRalphabeta/CD19-depleted stem cell transplant. These TCRs come from a girl under 10 years old with congenital amegakaryocytic thrombocytopenia, due to receive a stem cell transplant. Both conserved end residues are part of each CDR3. The order of the fields is D gene, V gene, J gene, CDR3 protein. A D gene is named only where the DNA matches it firmly.

d_call: TRBD1; v_call: TRBV10-1; j_call: TRBJ2-6; cdr3_aa: CASSRDRLNSGANVLTF
d_call: -; v_call: TRBV6-1; j_call: TRBJ2-1; cdr3_aa: CATKRLVQGNEQFF
d_call: -; v_call: TRBV20-1; j_call: TRBJ2-7; cdr3_aa: CSARDSRRVSYEQYF
d_call: -; v_call: TRBV20-1; j_call: TRBJ2-3; cdr3_aa: CSASRGGRATDTQYF
d_call: -; v_call: TRBV5-1; j_call: TRBJ2-5; cdr3_aa: CASSLEQGAGTQYF
d_call: -; v_call: TRBV2; j_call: TRBJ2-5; cdr3_aa: CASSVKRSETQYF
d_call: -; v_call: TRBV5-5; j_call: TRBJ1-1; cdr3_aa: CASSLALGRVNTEAFF
d_call: TRBD1; v_call: TRBV20-1; j_call: TRBJ2-1; cdr3_aa: CSASQAGTGYNEQFF
d_call: -; v_call: TRBV4-1; j_call: TRBJ2-2; cdr3_aa: CASSQRGQNTGELFF
d_call: TRBD1; v_call: TRBV11-2; j_call: TRBJ2-7; cdr3_aa: CASSFYPGTDTYEQYF
d_call: -; v_call: TRBV29-1; j_call: TRBJ2-7; cdr3_aa: CSVEFDRGPYEQYF
d_call: -; v_call: TRBV20-1; j_call: TRBJ2-2; cdr3_aa: CSARDPRGELFF
d_call: TRBD2; v_call: TRBV7-9; j_call: TRBJ2-7; cdr3_aa: CASSLPQAGAGEQYF
d_call: -; v_call: TRBV28; j_call: TRBJ2-3; cdr3_aa: CASSPAVVTDTQYF
d_call: -; v_call: TRBV15; j_call: TRBJ1-1; cdr3_aa: CATSRGGERMTAFF
d_call: -; v_call: TRBV29-1; j_call: TRBJ1-1; cdr3_aa: CSVRAGGAEAFF
d_call: -; v_call: TRBV7-6; j_call: TRBJ2-7; cdr3_aa: CASSLGSGAVNEQYF
d_call: -; v_call: TRBV6-2/TRBV6-3; j_call: TRBJ2-7; cdr3_aa: CASSPVGRPREQYF
d_call: -; v_call: TRBV19; j_call: TRBJ2-6; cdr3_aa: CASSTSQLGANVLTF
d_call: TRBD2; v_call: TRBV10-3; j_call: TRBJ2-3; cdr3_aa: CAISEEGTSGRRDTQYF
d_call: -; v_call: TRBV12-3/TRBV12-4; j_call: TRBJ2-5; cdr3_aa: CASSPENQETQYF
d_call: TRBD2; v_call: TRBV7-9; j_call: TRBJ2-5; cdr3_aa: CASEPGGLEETQYF
d_call: -; v_call: TRBV12-3/TRBV12-4; j_call: TRBJ2-5; cdr3_aa: CASSPSGEHQETQYF
d_call: TRBD2; v_call: TRBV11-1; j_call: TRBJ2-7; cdr3_aa: CASSFVLAGGRPTYEQYF
d_call: TRBD2; v_call: TRBV15; j_call: TRBJ2-7; cdr3_aa: CATSRDRTSGYEQYF